A single sample gave rise to the 23 T cell receptor beta chains below, sequenced in a study of cytomegalovirus exposure and HLA in healthy donors. 13 Jbeta primers and 60 Vbeta primers were used for the PCR. The method was immunoSEQ multiplex PCR; TCRdb's version includes in-frame clones alone and lacks a portion of them. This table has 75,000 or so clones, around 70% appearing once. Sequenced sample: PBMCs. These receptors were taken from a woman under 40 in good health and CMV-seropositive.

CDR3 sequence reads: CASRLADTISNQPQHF. The CDR3 region has the DNA TGTGCCAGCAGATTAGCGGACACGATTAGCAATCAGCCCCAGCATTTT. This chain connects TRBV28 to TRBJ1-5; tentatively, D is TRBD1 (5 bases). V shed 6 bases and J shed 0 bases, with 15 bases lying between them. There are 16 residues in the CDR3. Germline V gene data show CDR1 as MDHEN and CDR2 as SYDVKM.

In this sample, this clone turned up a few times. The rearrangement uses TRBV2 and TRBJ2-5; perhaps TRBD1 as D (6 bases). V lost 7 bases to trimming and J lost 5 bases, with 20 bases between them. CDR1 is SNHLY and CDR2 is FYNNEI in the germline V gene. This CDR3 is 15 amino acids long. The chain's CDR3 is CASTRPGQPGETQYF. The CDR3, as DNA: TGTGCCAGCACTCGACCTGGACAGCCGGGGGAGACCCAGTACTTC. Full variable domain (missing parts from reference TRBV2 and TRBJ2-5): EPEVTQTPSHQVTQMGQEVILRCVPISNHLYFYWYRQILGQKVEFLVSFYNNEISEKSEIFDDQFSVERPDGSNFTLKIRSTKLEDSAMYFCASTRPGQPGETQYFGPGTRLLVL.

The chain couples TRBV7-7 to TRBJ2-5; 10 positions agree with TRBD2. The germline CDR1 and CDR2 sequences are SSHAT and FNYEAQ (reference sequence). This CDR3 has 15 residues. V was pared by 5 bases and J by 5 bases, with 8 bases of the junction left unmatched. The CDR3 is CASSPSSGRVETQYF. The DNA for the CDR3 is TGTGCCAGCAGCCCTTCTAGCGGGAGAGTGGAGACCCAGTACTTC.

The rearrangement uses TRBV7-9 and TRBJ2-2; TRBD2 matches 8 bases. CDR1 SEHNR and CDR2 FQNEAQ come from the germline V gene (reference sequence). This CDR3 is 15 amino acids long. Trimming at V came to 5 bases and at J to 7 bases, leaving 9 bases not matched to a gene. DNA of the CDR3: TGTGCCAGCAGCGTACGGGAGGGCCGTAGCGGGGAGCTGTTTTTT. Translated, it gives CASSVREGRSGELFF.

This clone showed up many times. The chain has TRBV5-6 and TRBJ1-1; D remains unclear. The CDR3 has 14 residues. CDR1 is SGHDT, CDR2 YYEEEE, per germline. Trimming took 6 bases from V and 5 from J, leaving 17 bases between them. The CDR3 sequence is CASTFGRVKTEAFF. The CDR3 DNA reads TGTGCCAGCACCTTTGGCCGGGTTAAGACTGAAGCTTTCTTT.

This rearrangement joins TRBV28 to TRBJ1-1, with a tentative D call TRBD1 (6 bases). There are 13 residues in the CDR3. Looked up from germline, CDR1 is MDHEN and CDR2 is SYDVKM. The V end lost 6 bases, the J end lost 1 base, and 9 bases lay between the germline ends. CDR3 bases: TGTGCCAGCAGCCAGGGACAGAACACTGAAGCTTTCTTT. Translation: CASSQGQNTEAFF.

V is TRBV28 and J is TRBJ1-2; possible D gene TRBD1, 5 bases. This CDR3 has 15 residues. Germline loops: CDR1 MDHEN, CDR2 SYDVKM. Trimming cost V 3 bases and J 2 bases, with 13 bases left between them. In nucleotides, the CDR3 is TGTGCCAGCAGTTTCGGTGGGGCAGCAAACTATGGCTACACCTTC. Its translation is CASSFGGAANYGYTF.

This clone was detected once. This chain links TRBV13 with TRBJ2-7; tentatively, D is TRBD2 (6 bases). The CDR3 runs to 13 residues. V lost 2 bases, J lost 6 bases, and 11 bases lay in between. CDR1 PRHDT and CDR2 FYEKMQ come from the germline V gene (reference sequence). For the CDR3, the DNA is TGTGCCAGCAGCTTAAAAGACGGGGGCGAGCAGTACTTC. Its translation is CASSLKDGGEQYF.

The chain has TRBV4-1 and TRBJ2-3; a weak D match, TRBD1 (6 bases). CDR3 length: 15 amino acids. Looked up from germline, CDR1 is MGHRA and CDR2 is YSYEKL. V lost 2 bases and J lost 4, with 13 bases in between. CDR3 region: CASSQHGQSPDTQYF. For the CDR3, the DNA is TGCGCCAGCAGCCAACATGGACAGTCCCCAGATACGCAGTATTTT.

This clone was seen a single time. The chain links TRBV5-4 to TRBJ2-1; 7 nucleotides align to TRBD2. J gave up 6 bases and V 9 bases, and 15 bases lay outside the gene matches. The CDR3 contains 15 residues. Germline lookup yields CDR1 SGHNT and CDR2 YYREEE (reference sequence). The CDR3 bases are TGTGCCACATCAGACCCCCACTGGGGGGGCAATGAGCAGTTCTTC. This translates into CATSDPHWGGNEQFF.

The V and J genes are TRBV5-6 and TRBJ2-5, with TRBD1 identical over 7 bases. The germline gives CDR1 SGHDT, CDR2 YYEEEE. This CDR3 spans 16 amino acids. The junction had 8 bases not matched to a gene; V was cut back by 3 bases and J by 0 bases. CDR3 amino acids: CASSSVTGRNQETQYF. DNA of the CDR3: TGTGCCAGCAGCTCTGTGACAGGGCGAAACCAAGAGACCCAGTACTTC. The variable domain in full, completed from reference TRBV5-6 and TRBJ2-5, reads DAGVTQSPTHLIKTRGQQVTLRCSPKSGHDTVSWYQQALGQGPQFIFQYYEEEERQRGNFPDRFSGHQFPNYSSELNVNALLLGDSALYLCASSSVTGRNQETQYFGPGTRLLVL.

The rearrangement uses TRBV28 and TRBJ1-1; TRBD1 matches 8 bases. Per germline, CDR1 MDHEN and CDR2 SYDVKM. The trim removed 8 bases at V and 0 bases at J, leaving 2 bases unmatched. The CDR3 contains 13 residues. CDR3 in amino acids: CASPRGLNTEAFF. CDR3 coding DNA: TGTGCCAGCCCCAGGGGGCTGAACACTGAAGCTTTCTTT.

The rearrangement joins TRBV4-2 to TRBJ2-1, with TRBD2 identical over 10 bases. CDR1 is LGHNA, CDR2 YNFKEQ, per germline. CDR3 length: 18 residues. J lost 0 bases, V lost 2 bases, and 7 bases had no gene match. The DNA for the CDR3 is TGTGCCAGCAGCCAAAGACTAGCGGGTTCGAGCTCCTACAATGAGCAGTTCTTC. Translating gives CASSQRLAGSSSYNEQFF.

The CDR3 spells CASSPTSGSSYNEQFF. The CDR3 coding sequence is TGTGCCAGCAGCCCAACTAGCGGGAGCTCCTACAATGAGCAGTTCTTC. The rearrangement uses TRBV2 and TRBJ2-1; 11 bases agree with TRBD2. In germline, CDR1 is SNHLY, CDR2 FYNNEI. The ends lost 6 bases at V and 0 bases at J; junction bases unmatched: 4. This CDR3 contains 16 residues.

The gene calls are TRBV6-1 and TRBJ2-7; D ambiguous. The CDR3 is 13 amino acids. Trimming removed 4 bases from V and 4 bases from J, with 11 bases in between. Germline CDR1 and CDR2: MNHNS and SASEGT. CDR3 in DNA: TGTGCCAGCAGTGTAGAGACTGGTTACGAGCAGTACTTC. Protein sequence: CASSVETGYEQYF.

In its sample, this clone was seen once. This rearrangement joins TRBV2 to TRBJ2-7; TRBD1 agrees at 12 bases. Per the germline V gene, CDR1 is SNHLY and CDR2 is FYNNEI. The CDR3 totals 12 residues. V was pared by 9 bases and J by 4 bases, with 1 base of the junction left unmatched. The CDR3 region has the DNA TGTGCCAGGGGACAGGGGGCTTACGAGCAGTACTTC. Its protein is CARGQGAYEQYF.

The V gene is TRBV15, the J gene TRBJ1-2; D perhaps matches TRBD1 (6 bases). Trimming removed 0 bases at V and 4 bases at J, with 12 bases between. CDR1 is LNHNV, CDR2 YYDKDF, per germline (reference sequence). The CDR3 is 15 amino acids. The CDR3 loop is CATSREGGGAYGYTF. DNA for the CDR3: TGTGCCACCAGCAGAGAAGGCGGGGGGGCCTATGGCTACACCTTC.

The chain joins TRBV5-1 to TRBJ2-7; D is perhaps TRBD1 (6 bases). The CDR3 has 13 residues. The germline V and J ends were trimmed by 4 bases and 4 bases, with 12 bases remaining between them. Germline V gene data show CDR1 as SGHRS and CDR2 as YFSETQ. CDR3 region: CASSLTGTYEQYF. CDR3 DNA sequence: TGCGCCAGCAGCCTGACAGGTACATACGAGCAGTACTTC.

The sample holds one count of this clone. This chain uses TRBV7-9 with TRBJ2-7; 9 bases align to TRBD1. With V trimmed by 3 bases and J by 4 bases, 4 bases remained unmatched. Per the germline V gene, CDR1 is SEHNR and CDR2 is FQNEAQ (reference sequence). This CDR3 is 14 amino acids long. The CDR3 nucleotides are TGTGCCAGCAGCTTCGGGACAGGGTCGTACGAGCAGTACTTC. This codes for CASSFGTGSYEQYF.

This clone came up a few times. The J gene is TRBJ2-3, the V gene TRBV5-1; 7 nucleotides align to TRBD2. V lost 1 base, J lost 3 bases, and 5 bases stayed unmatched. The CDR3 runs 15 residues. CDR1 is SGHRS, CDR2 YFSETQ, per germline. In nucleotides, the CDR3 is TGCGCCAGCAGCTTGTTACCAGCGGGGACAGATACGCAGTATTTT. Protein sequence: CASSLLPAGTDTQYF.

This clone was found a few times. This chain uses TRBV2 with TRBJ1-1; D perhaps matches TRBD1 (6 bases). In germline, CDR1 is SNHLY, CDR2 FYNNEI. The V end lost 2 bases, the J end lost 5 bases, and 9 bases lay between the germline ends. The CDR3 extends over 13 amino acids. CDR3 loop: CASSETGRTEAFF. The CDR3 coding sequence is TGTGCCAGCAGTGAAACAGGGCGGACTGAAGCTTTCTTT.

This sequence joins TRBV10-2 and TRBJ1-5; 9 bases align to TRBD1. The CDR3 extends over 14 amino acids. Germline CDR1 and CDR2: WSHSY and SAAADI. J lost 7 bases, V lost 6 bases, and 7 bases had no gene match. CDR3 sequence (DNA): TGCGCCAGCAGCCCGGGACAGGGAGGCCAGCCCCAGCATTTT. Amino acid sequence: CASSPGQGGQPQHF.

The rearrangement links TRBV29-1 to TRBJ1-5; D is perhaps TRBD1 (6 bases). Trimming cost V 6 bases and J 5 bases, with 14 bases left between them. Germline assignment: CDR1 SQVTM and CDR2 ANQGSEA. The CDR3 has 13 amino acids. The DNA of the CDR3 is TGCAGCGTGGCCCAGACAGGAGATCAGCCCCAGCATTTT. It is translated as CSVAQTGDQPQHF.